This T cell receptor beta chain was recovered during a study of blood T cells in healthy people across ages. The study, taken as a whole, reports: Fewer expanded clones and more diversity marked long-lived versus aged donors.

A word on this clonotype: Its antigen is not identified.

Next came a second PCR, run for about 6 to 11 cycles, which used a sample-barcoded 5' primer along with a J-beta primer mix. One entry per CDR3 protein results from TCRdb running MiXCR on the 5' RACE reads. Here the sample spans around 710,000 distinct CDR3 sequences, roughly 47% being singletons. Germline V lookup: CDR1 DFQATT, CDR2 SNEGSKA (reference sequence). CDR3 length equals 11 residues. Deletions cut 3 bases from V and 9 bases from J, with 9 bases between. Sequencing was carried out using blood. The chain joins TRBV20-1 to TRBJ2-1, with D perhaps TRBD2 (5 bases). The receptor was isolated from a woman between 55 and 75 years old in good health. The CDR3 bases are TGCAGTGCTAGTAATGGAGGTGAGCAGTTCTTC. Translating it yields CSASNGGEQFF.